The 15 T cell receptor beta chains below all came from one sample that was sequenced in a study of response to subunit inactivated influenza vaccine. TCRdb redid the calling of the RT-PCR reads with MiXCR, one entry per CDR3 protein. The sample lists over 400,000 distinct CDR3 sequences; 13% were seen once. The specimen was PBMCs from blood, collected 45 days after vaccination. The receptors stem from a man aged 45-65 years who received an inactivated influenza vaccine.

The chain couples TRBV5-6 to TRBJ1-5; D unclear. Germline CDR1 and CDR2: SGHDT and YYEEEE. With 2 bases removed from V and 4 bases from J, the gap between germline ends came to 7 bases. The CDR3 contains 13 residues. The CDR3 loop is CASSFKGNQPQHF. Written as DNA, the CDR3 is TGTGCCAGCAGCTTCAAAGGGAATCAGCCCCAGCATTTT.

This clonotype was seen many times. This chain connects TRBV5-5 to TRBJ2-1; 11 bases are a match to TRBD2. The germline V gene encodes CDR1 SGHKS and CDR2 YYEKEE (reference sequence). Trimming cost V 0 bases and J 6 bases; bases outside gene matches: 2. There are 15 residues in the CDR3. CDR3 DNA sequence: TGTGCCAGCAGCTTGGCCCTAGCGGGAGGCAATGAGCAGTTCTTC. Amino acids: CASSLALAGGNEQFF.

This clonotype was seen only a few times. The chain has TRBV6-6 and TRBJ2-7; D remains ambiguous. CDR1 and CDR2 (germline): MNHNY, SVGAGI (reference sequence). The CDR3 consists of 13 residues. Between the trimmed V and J ends, which lost 4 bases and 5 bases, there was a span of 12 bases. For the CDR3, the DNA is TGTGCCAGCAGTTCAGCAGGAAGGAACGAGCAGTACTTC. This gives the protein CASSSAGRNEQYF.

This clonotype was seen ten or more times. The rearrangement uses TRBV12-3 or TRBV12-4 and TRBJ1-1, with D unclear. The ends were cut back, 3 bases at V and 8 bases at J, with 7 bases in the middle. The CDR3 covers 11 residues. The CDR3 DNA reads as TGTGCCAGCAGTTTCGGGAACGAAGCTTTCTTT. Its protein product is CASSFGNEAFF.

The chain is built from TRBV20-1 and TRBJ2-4; TRBD1 matches 8 bases. The CDR3 totals 17 residues. CDR1 and CDR2 (germline): DFQATT, SNEGSKA (reference sequence). Unmatched junction bases numbered 10, after V lost 2 bases and J lost 1 base. This chain's CDR3 is CSARRRGQGSAKNIQYF. CDR3 bases: TGCAGTGCTAGACGTCGAGGACAGGGTTCGGCCAAAAACATTCAGTACTTC.

This clonotype has only a few counts. This chain connects TRBV7-2 to TRBJ1-3; no firm D call. V gave up 0 bases and J gave up 2 bases, with 5 bases separating them. The CDR3 covers 14 residues. CDR1 and CDR2 (germline): SGHTA, FQGNSA. The CDR3 loop is CASSLARPGNTIYF. The CDR3 coding sequence is TGTGCCAGCAGCTTAGCCAGACCTGGAAACACCATATATTTT. The variable domain in full, completed from reference TRBV7-2 and TRBJ1-3, reads GAGVSQSPSNKVTEKGKDVELRCDPISGHTALYWYRQSLGQGLEFLIYFQGNSAPDKSGLPSDRFSAERTGGSVSTLTIQRTQQEDSAVYLCASSLARPGNTIYFGEGSWLTVV.

This clonotype was seen a handful of times. CDR3 protein: CASSHLGGRADTEAFF. CDR3 nucleotide sequence: TGTGCCAGCAGTCACCTGGGGGGGAGGGCGGACACTGAAGCTTTCTTT. The chain combines TRBV6-5 with TRBJ1-1; D possibly corresponds to TRBD1 (5 bases). The length of the CDR3 is 16 residues. Per the germline V gene, CDR1 is MNHEY and CDR2 is SVGAGI. Trimming left V 5 bases short and J 3 bases short, with 19 bases between.

Note on this clonotype: The junction shows a germline mismatch at one end, possibly a read error. The V gene is TRBV7-9, the J gene TRBJ1-3; a weak D match, TRBD1 (5 bases). The germline V gene has CDR1 SEHNR and CDR2 FQNEAQ (reference sequence). CDR3 length: 13 residues. The CDR3 DNA follows: TGTGCCAGCAGGGAGACAGCTGGAAACATCATATATTTT. The encoded protein is CASRETAGNIIYF.

The chain recombines TRBV27 with TRBJ2-2; 13 bases line up with TRBD2. The CDR3 covers 16 residues. With V trimmed by 5 bases and J by 4 bases, 4 bases remained unmatched. CDR1 and CDR2 from the germline V gene are MNHEY and SMNVEV (reference sequence). CDR3 amino acids: CASSPLAGGTTGELFF. The CDR3 DNA reads TGTGCCAGCAGTCCACTAGCGGGAGGGACCACCGGGGAGCTGTTTTTT.

This chain joins TRBV25-1 and TRBJ2-1; possibly TRBD2 for D (7 bases). The germline CDR1 and CDR2 sequences are MGHDK and SYGVNS. V was clipped by 7 bases and J by 3 bases, with 13 bases between them. The CDR3 has 14 residues. In nucleotides, the CDR3 is TGTGCCAGCACTCCGGGGGGCTTCTACAATGAGCAGTTCTTC. This encodes CASTPGGFYNEQFF.

The V gene is TRBV20-1, the J gene TRBJ2-7, with D perhaps assigned TRBD1 or TRBD2 (5 bases each). This CDR3 spans 13 amino acids. V was cut by 6 bases and J by 3 bases, with 15 bases left in between. In germline, CDR1 is DFQATT, CDR2 SNEGSKA (reference sequence). The CDR3 DNA sequence: TGCAGTGCAACCCCGGGGCAGAACTACGAGCAGTACTTC. This codes for CSATPGQNYEQYF.

This clonotype occurred many times. The V and J genes are TRBV29-1 and TRBJ2-1; TRBD2 aligns across 7 bases. V was clipped by 1 base and J by 10 bases; unmatched bases: 16. Germline-derived CDR1 and CDR2 are SQVTM and ANQGSEA. This CDR3 has 16 residues. This CDR3 is CSVEGLSRGSFVEQFF. The CDR3 coding sequence is TGCAGCGTTGAAGGGCTGTCGCGGGGGTCTTTCGTGGAGCAGTTCTTC.

This clonotype was recorded a few times. The rearrangement uses TRBV4-2 and TRBJ2-7, with 7 bases aligning to TRBD2. The CDR3 length is 14 residues. Germline CDR1 is LGHNA and CDR2 is YNFKEQ. The trim removed 0 bases at V and 6 bases at J, leaving 5 bases unmatched. The CDR3 DNA is TGTGCCAGCAGCCAAGAGGGGGAGGGCCTCGAGCAGTACTTC. Its translation is CASSQEGEGLEQYF.

At least ten counts were recorded for this clonotype. The gene calls are TRBV7-8 and TRBJ2-5, with 7 bases identical to TRBD1. The V segment lost 1 base and the J segment 0 bases; nucleotides outside the gene matches: 5. This CDR3 is built from 16 residues. The V gene's germline CDR1 is SGHVS and CDR2 FQNEAQ. This CDR3 is CASSLGRTGYQETQYF. As DNA, the CDR3 is TGTGCCAGCAGCTTAGGGCGGACAGGTTACCAAGAGACCCAGTACTTC.

The rearrangement uses TRBV28 and TRBJ2-1, with D unresolved. The CDR3 runs to 14 residues. Germline V gives CDR1 MDHEN, CDR2 SYDVKM. The ends were cut back, 8 bases at V and 2 bases at J, with 13 bases in the middle. CDR3 nucleotide sequence: TGTGCCAGCGCTAGGCTTTCGACCTACAATGAGCAGTTCTTC. It yields the protein CASARLSTYNEQFF.